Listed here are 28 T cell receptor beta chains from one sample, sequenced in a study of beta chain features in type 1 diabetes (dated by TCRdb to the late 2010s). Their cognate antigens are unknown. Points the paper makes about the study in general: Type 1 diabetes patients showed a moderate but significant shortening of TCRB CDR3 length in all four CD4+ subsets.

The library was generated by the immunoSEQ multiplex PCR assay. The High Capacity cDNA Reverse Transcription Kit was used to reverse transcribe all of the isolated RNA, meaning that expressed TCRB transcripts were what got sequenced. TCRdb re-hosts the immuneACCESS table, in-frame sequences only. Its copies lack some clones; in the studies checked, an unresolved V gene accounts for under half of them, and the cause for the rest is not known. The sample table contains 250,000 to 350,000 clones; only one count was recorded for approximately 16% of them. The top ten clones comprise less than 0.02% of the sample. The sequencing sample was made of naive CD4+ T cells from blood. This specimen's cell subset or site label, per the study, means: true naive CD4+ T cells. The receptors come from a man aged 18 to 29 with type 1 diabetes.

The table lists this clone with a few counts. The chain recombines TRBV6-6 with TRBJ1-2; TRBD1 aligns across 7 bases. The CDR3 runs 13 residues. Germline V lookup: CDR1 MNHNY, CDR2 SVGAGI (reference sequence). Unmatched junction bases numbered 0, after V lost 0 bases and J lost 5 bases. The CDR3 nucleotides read TGTGCCAGCAGTTACTCGACAGGGTATGGCTACACCTTC. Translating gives CASSYSTGYGYTF.

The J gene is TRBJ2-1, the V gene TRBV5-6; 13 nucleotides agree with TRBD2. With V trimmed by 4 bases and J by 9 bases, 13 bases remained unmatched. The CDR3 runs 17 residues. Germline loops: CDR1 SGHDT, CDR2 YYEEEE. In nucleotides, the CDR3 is TGTGCCAGCAGCGGGGTTCTCAGGACTAGCGGGGGCCCTGAGCAGTTCTTC. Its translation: CASSGVLRTSGGPEQFF.

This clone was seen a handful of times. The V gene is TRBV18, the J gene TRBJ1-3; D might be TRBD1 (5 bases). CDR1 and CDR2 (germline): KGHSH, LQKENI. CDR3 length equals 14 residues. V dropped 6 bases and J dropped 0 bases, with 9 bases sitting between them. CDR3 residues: CASSTALSGNTIYF. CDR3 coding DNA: TGTGCCAGCTCGACAGCTCTCTCTGGAAACACCATATATTTT.

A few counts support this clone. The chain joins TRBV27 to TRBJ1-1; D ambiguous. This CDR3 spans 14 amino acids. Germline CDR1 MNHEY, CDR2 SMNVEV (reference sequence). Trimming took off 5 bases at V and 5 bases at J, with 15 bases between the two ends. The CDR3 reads CASSMRREGTEAFF. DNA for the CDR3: TGTGCCAGCAGTATGAGACGGGAGGGAACTGAAGCTTTCTTT.

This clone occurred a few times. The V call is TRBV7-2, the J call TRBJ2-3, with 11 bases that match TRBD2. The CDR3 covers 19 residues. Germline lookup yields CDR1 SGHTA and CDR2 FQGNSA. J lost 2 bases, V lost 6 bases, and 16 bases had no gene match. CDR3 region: CASRGGLAGGFRYTDTQYF. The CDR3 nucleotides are TGTGCCAGCAGGGGTGGGCTAGCGGGGGGTTTCCGTTACACAGATACGCAGTATTTT.

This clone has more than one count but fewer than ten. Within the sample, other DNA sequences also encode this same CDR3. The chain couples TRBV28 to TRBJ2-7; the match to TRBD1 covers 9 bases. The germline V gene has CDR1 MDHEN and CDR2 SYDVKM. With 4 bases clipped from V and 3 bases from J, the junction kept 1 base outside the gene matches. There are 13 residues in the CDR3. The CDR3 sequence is CASSSGQGYEQYF. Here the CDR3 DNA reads TGTGCCAGCAGTTCGGGACAGGGCTACGAGCAGTACTTC.

The CDR3, as DNA: TGCAGCGCACGGACTCTCCTCACAGATACGCAGTATTTT. This codes for CSARTLLTDTQYF. This sequence joins TRBV29-1 and TRBJ2-3, with TRBD2 as a possible D gene (5 bases). The V gene lost 7 bases and the J gene lost 2 bases, with 13 bases spanning the gap. The V gene's germline CDR1 is SQVTM and CDR2 ANQGSEA. The CDR3 contains 13 residues.

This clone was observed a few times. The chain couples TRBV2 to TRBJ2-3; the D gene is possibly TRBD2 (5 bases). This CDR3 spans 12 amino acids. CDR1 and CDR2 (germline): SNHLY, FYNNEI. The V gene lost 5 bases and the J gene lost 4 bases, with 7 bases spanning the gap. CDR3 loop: CASSPEADTQYF. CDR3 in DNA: TGTGCCAGCAGTCCGGAGGCAGATACGCAGTATTTT.

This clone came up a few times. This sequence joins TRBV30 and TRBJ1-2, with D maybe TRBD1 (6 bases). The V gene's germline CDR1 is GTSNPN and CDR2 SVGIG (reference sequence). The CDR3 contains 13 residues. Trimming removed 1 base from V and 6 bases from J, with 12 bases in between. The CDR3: CAWSGHRANGYTF. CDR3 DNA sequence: TGTGCCTGGAGTGGACACAGGGCGAATGGCTACACCTTC.

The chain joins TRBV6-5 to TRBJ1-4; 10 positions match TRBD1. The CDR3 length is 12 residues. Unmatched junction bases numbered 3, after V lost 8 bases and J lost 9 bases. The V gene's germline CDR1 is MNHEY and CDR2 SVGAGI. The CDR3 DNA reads TGTGCCAGCCGGGACAGGGGCCAAAAACTGTTTTTT. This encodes CASRDRGQKLFF.

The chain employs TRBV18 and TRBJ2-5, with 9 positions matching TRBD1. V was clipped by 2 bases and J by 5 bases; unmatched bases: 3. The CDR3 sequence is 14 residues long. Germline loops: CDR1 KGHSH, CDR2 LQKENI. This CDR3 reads CASSPGTGRETQYF. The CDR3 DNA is TGTGCCAGCTCACCAGGGACAGGGAGGGAGACCCAGTACTTC. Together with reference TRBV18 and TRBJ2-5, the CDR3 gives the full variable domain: NAGVMQNPRHLVRRRGQEARLRCSPMKGHSHVYWYRQLPEEGLKFMVYLQKENIIDESGMPKERFSAEFPKEGPSILRIQQVVRGDSAAYFCASSPGTGRETQYFGPGTRLLVL.

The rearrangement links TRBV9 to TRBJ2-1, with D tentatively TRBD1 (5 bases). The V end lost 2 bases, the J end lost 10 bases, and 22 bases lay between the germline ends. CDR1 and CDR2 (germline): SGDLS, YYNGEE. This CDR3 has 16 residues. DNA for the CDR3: TGTGCCAGCAGCGTTACCCCCTCGGGCAGGGCGGAGGAGCAGTTCTTC. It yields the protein CASSVTPSGRAEEQFF.

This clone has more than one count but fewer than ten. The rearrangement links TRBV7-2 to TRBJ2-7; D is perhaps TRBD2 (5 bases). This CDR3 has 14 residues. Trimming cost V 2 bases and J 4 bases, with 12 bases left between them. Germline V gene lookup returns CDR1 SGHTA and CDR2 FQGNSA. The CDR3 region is CASSLSRDEYEQYF. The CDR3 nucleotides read TGTGCCAGCAGCTTAAGCCGGGATGAGTACGAGCAGTACTTC.

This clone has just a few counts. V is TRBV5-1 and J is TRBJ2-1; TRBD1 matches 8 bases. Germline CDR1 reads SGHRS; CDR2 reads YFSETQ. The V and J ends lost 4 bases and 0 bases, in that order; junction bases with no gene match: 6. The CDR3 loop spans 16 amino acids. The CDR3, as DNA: TGCGCCAGCAGCGGACAGGGAGTAATCTCCTACAATGAGCAGTTCTTC. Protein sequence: CASSGQGVISYNEQFF.

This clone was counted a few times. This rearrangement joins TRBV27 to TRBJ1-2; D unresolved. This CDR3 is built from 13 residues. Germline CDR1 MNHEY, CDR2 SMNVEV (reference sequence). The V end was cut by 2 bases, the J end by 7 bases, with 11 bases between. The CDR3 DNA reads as TGTGCCAGCAGTTTAAGCGTATATGGTGGCTACACCTTC. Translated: CASSLSVYGGYTF.

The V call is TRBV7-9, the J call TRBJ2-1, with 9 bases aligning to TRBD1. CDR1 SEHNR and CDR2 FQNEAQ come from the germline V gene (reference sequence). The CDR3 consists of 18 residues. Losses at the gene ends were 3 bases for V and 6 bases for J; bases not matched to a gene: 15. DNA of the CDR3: TGTGCCAGCAGCTTCGAACCGTGGGGGACAGGGTTGAGCAATGAGCAGTTCTTC. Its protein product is CASSFEPWGTGLSNEQFF. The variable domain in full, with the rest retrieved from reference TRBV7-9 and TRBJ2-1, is DTGVSQNPRHKITKRGQNVTFRCDPISEHNRLYWYRQTLGQGPEFLTYFQNEAQLEKSRLLSDRFSAERPKGSFSTLEIQRTEQGDSAMYLCASSFEPWGTGLSNEQFFGPGTRLTVL.

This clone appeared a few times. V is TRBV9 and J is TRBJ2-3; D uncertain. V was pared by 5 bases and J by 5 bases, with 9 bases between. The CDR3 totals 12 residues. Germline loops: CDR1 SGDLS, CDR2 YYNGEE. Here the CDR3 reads CASSRLRDTQYF. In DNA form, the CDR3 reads TGTGCCAGCAGTCGACTGCGAGATACGCAGTATTTT.

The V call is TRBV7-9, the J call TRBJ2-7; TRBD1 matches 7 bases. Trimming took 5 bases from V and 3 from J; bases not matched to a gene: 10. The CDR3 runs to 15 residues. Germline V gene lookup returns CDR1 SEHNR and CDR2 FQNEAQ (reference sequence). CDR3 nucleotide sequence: TGTGCCAGCAGCCCCGTTAGGGGGCCCGGCTACGAGCAGTACTTC. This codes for CASSPVRGPGYEQYF.

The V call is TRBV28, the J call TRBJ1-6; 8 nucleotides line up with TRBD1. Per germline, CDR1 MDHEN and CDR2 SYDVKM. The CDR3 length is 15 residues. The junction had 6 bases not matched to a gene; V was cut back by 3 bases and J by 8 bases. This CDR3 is CASSFGDRMDSPLHF. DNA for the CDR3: TGTGCCAGCAGTTTCGGGGACAGGATGGATTCACCCCTCCACTTT.

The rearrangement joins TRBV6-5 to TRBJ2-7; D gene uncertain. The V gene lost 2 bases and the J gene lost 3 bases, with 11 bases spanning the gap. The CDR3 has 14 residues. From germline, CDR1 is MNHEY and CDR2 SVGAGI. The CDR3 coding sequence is TGTGCCAGCAGTTACGGTACAGCTGTCTACGAGCAGTACTTC. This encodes CASSYGTAVYEQYF.

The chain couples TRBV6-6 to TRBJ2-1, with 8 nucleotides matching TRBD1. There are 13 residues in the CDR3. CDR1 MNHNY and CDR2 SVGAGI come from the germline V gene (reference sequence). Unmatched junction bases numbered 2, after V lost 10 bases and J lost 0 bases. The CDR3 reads CATDRGSYNEQFF. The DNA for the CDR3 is TGTGCCACCGACAGGGGCTCCTACAATGAGCAGTTCTTC.

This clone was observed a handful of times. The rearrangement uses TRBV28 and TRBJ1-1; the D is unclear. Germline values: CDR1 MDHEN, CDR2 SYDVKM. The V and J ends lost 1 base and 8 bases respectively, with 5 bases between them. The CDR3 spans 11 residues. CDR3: CASSLLSEAFF. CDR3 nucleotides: TGTGCCAGCAGTTTATTATCGGAAGCTTTCTTT.

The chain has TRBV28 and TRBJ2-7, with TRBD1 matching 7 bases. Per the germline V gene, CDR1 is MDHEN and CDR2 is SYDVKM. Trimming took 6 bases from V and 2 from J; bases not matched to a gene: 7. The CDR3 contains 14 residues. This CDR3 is CASSPGQATYEQYF. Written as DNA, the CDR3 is TGTGCCAGCAGCCCCGGACAGGCTACCTACGAGCAGTACTTC.

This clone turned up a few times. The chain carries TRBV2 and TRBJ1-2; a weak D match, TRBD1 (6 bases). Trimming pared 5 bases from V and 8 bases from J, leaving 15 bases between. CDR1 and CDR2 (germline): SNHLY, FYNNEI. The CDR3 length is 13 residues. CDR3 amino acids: CASSLEQGAGYTF. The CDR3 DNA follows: TGTGCCAGCAGTTTAGAACAGGGCGCCGGCTACACCTTC.

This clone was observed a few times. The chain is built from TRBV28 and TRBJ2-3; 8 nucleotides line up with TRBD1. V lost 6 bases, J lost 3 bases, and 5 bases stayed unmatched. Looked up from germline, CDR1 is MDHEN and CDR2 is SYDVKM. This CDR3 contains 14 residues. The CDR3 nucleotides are TGTGCCAGCAGACTCGGGACAGGTACAGATACGCAGTATTTT. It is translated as CASRLGTGTDTQYF.

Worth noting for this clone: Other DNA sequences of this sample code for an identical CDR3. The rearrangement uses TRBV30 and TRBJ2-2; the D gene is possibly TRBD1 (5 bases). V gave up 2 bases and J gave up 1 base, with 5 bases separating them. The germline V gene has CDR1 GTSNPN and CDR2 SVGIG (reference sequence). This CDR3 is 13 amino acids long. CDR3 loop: CAWSRGNTGELFF. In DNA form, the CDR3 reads TGTGCCTGGAGTAGGGGGAACACCGGGGAGCTGTTTTTT.

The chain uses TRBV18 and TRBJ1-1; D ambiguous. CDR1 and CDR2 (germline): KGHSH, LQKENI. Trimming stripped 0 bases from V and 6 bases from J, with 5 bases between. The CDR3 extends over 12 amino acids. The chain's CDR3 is CASSPPRAEAFF. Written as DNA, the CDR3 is TGTGCCAGCTCACCACCGAGGGCTGAAGCTTTCTTT.

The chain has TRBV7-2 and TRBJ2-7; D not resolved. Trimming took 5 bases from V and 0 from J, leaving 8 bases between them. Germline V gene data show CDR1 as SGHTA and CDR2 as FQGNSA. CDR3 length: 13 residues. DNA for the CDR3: TGTGCCAGCAGCCCGAGGAGCTCCTACGAGCAGTACTTC. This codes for CASSPRSSYEQYF.